This record covers a single TCR beta chain. Its specificity is unknown. Authors' data handling: Junction-only sequences produced by ImmunoSEQ had no quality scores, so filtering differed. Profiling relied on immunoSEQ multiplex PCR, and the TCRdb table lists in-frame clones only, not all of them. The V and J calls and clone size were taken over from that table, and D and trimming were inferred from the DNA. This table has about 2.1 million clones, approximately 94% appearing once. This CDR3 has 13 residues. Germline V gene lookup returns CDR1 SEHNR and CDR2 FQNEAQ (reference sequence). The V and J ends lost 3 bases and 5 bases respectively, with 10 bases between them. Positively selected for CCR7, the CD45RO-negative cells used as naive CD8 cells excluded terminally differentiated effector memory CD45RA+ cells. This sample was taken from a study of shared clonotypes between healthy human individuals. Study overall: A couple of women and a few men aged 18 to 49 made up the donors.

General study findings and limits: Across subsets, estimated richness was generally greater for naive than for memory populations. Incomplete sequencing of sorted subsets was indicated by rarefaction despite large depth.

The sequenced sample consisted of naive CD8+ T cells from PBMCs. The chain has TRBV7-9 and TRBJ2-5; D possibly corresponds to TRBD2 (6 bases). The sequence derives from a man aged 18 to 29 in good health. Some clones in this sample may be carry-over from other donors' samples. The CDR3 reads CASSFTSRETQYF. In nucleotides, the CDR3 is TGTGCCAGCAGCTTTACTAGCAGGGAGACCCAGTACTTC. Full variable domain (missing parts from reference TRBV7-9 and TRBJ2-5): DTGVSQNPRHKITKRGQNVTFRCDPISEHNRLYWYRQTLGQGPEFLTYFQNEAQLEKSRLLSDRFSAERPKGSFSTLEIQRTEQGDSAMYLCASSFTSRETQYFGPGTRLLVL.